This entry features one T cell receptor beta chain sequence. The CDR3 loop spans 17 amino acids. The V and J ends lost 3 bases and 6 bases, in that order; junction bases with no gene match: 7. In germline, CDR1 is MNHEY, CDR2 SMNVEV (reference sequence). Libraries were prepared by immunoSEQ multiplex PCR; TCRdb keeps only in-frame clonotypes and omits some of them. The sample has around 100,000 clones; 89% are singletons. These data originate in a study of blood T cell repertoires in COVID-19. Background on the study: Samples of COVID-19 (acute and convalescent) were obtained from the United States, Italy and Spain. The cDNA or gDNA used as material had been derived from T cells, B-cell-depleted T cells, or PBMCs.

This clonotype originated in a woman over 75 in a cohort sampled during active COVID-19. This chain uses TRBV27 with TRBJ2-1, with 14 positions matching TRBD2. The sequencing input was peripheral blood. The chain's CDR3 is CASSFPPTSGGANEQFF. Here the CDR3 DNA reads TGTGCCAGCAGTTTCCCCCCGACTAGCGGGGGGGCCAATGAGCAGTTCTTC.